The 12 T cell receptor beta chains listed next were all sequenced from one sample in a study of T cells in Graves' hyperthyroidism and ophthalmopathy (dated by TCRdb to between 2019 and 2020). Library preparation used multiplex PCR. Sequencing instrument: Illumina HiSeq 2000. TCR beta CDR3 regions were amplified from RNA transcripts. The first round of RT-PCR for the TCR CDR3 was performed with the HTBI primer set and the Qiagen OneStep RT-PCR kit. TCRdb redid the processing of the public reads, applying fastp at Q25 and MiXCR, and retained in-frame beta chains. Each CDR3 protein gets just one entry, which takes the most common genes and DNA from the rows behind it. The sample table shows 490,000 or so distinct CDR3 sequences, and under 25% are seen once. The biggest ten clones account for approximately 49% of the sample. Source material: blood. All receptors derive from a woman in her 70s with Graves' ophthalmopathy.

J is TRBJ1-2 and V is TRBV10-3; D ambiguous. V was cut by 8 bases and J by 0 bases, with 10 bases left in between. Germline V gene sequence: CDR1 ENHRY, CDR2 SYGVKD. The length of the CDR3 is 13 residues. CDR3 loop: CAIGGSPNYGYTF. DNA for the CDR3: TGTGCCATCGGAGGGTCCCCTAACTATGGCTACACCTTC.

V is TRBV5-1 and J is TRBJ2-1, with a possible D match to TRBD1 (6 bases). The CDR3 length is 16 residues. Germline assignment: CDR1 SGHRS and CDR2 YFSETQ. The ends were cut back, 0 bases at V and 6 bases at J, with 16 bases in the middle. CDR3 sequence (DNA): TGCGCCAGCAGCTTGGTGGGGCAGGGGAACGGCAATGAGCAGTTCTTC. Its protein product is CASSLVGQGNGNEQFF.

This chain uses TRBV20-1 with TRBJ2-7; TRBD2 matches 8 bases. Trimming removed 5 bases from V and 1 base from J; junction bases left unmatched: 7. Germline V gives CDR1 DFQATT, CDR2 SNEGSKA (reference sequence). CDR3 length: 14 amino acids. CDR3 DNA sequence: TGCAGTGCTCAAAGCGGGAGTAGGTCCTACGAGCAGTACTTC. Translated, it gives CSAQSGSRSYEQYF.

This clonotype was recorded at least ten times. The V and J genes are TRBV11-2 and TRBJ1-1; D not resolved. This CDR3 has 12 residues. The V and J ends lost 4 bases and 4 bases respectively, with 7 bases between them. CDR1 SGHAT and CDR2 FQNNGV come from the germline V gene. DNA for the CDR3: TGTGCCAGCAGCTATATCGGCACTGAAGCTTTCTTT. It yields the protein CASSYIGTEAFF.

This chain links TRBV6-5 with TRBJ1-1; the match to TRBD1 covers 11 bases. Germline V gene data show CDR1 as MNHEY and CDR2 as SVGAGI. The V segment lost 2 bases and the J segment 2 bases; nucleotides outside the gene matches: 10. This CDR3 region has 18 residues. Written as DNA, the CDR3 is TGTGCCAGCAGTTACATGGGACAGGGGGGGGGAAAAAACACTGAAGCTTTCTTT. It encodes CASSYMGQGGGKNTEAFF.

This clonotype has at least ten counts. The gene calls are TRBV11-2 and TRBJ2-7; tentatively, D is TRBD2 (5 bases). The CDR3 is 14 amino acids. The germline V gene has CDR1 SGHAT and CDR2 FQNNGV. V dropped 0 bases and J dropped 6 bases, with 12 bases sitting between them. The chain's CDR3 is CASSLDRVSVEQYF. The CDR3 nucleotides read TGTGCCAGCAGCTTAGATCGGGTTAGCGTCGAGCAGTACTTC.

The gene calls are TRBV18 and TRBJ2-1, with D possibly being TRBD1 or TRBD2 (5 bases each). The CDR3 length is 14 residues. Germline CDR1 reads KGHSH; CDR2 reads LQKENI. Between the trimmed V and J ends, which lost 4 bases and 5 bases, there was a span of 12 bases. CDR3 sequence reads: CASSLSGTHNEQFF. The CDR3, as DNA: TGTGCCAGCTCACTTTCCGGGACCCACAATGAGCAGTTCTTC.

This clonotype was seen more than once but under ten times. The V gene is TRBV2, the J gene TRBJ2-7; D ambiguous. V lost 9 bases and J 4 bases, leaving 16 bases between the germline ends. CDR3 length equals 13 residues. Germline V gives CDR1 SNHLY, CDR2 FYNNEI. The CDR3 protein is CASSSRRKYEQYF. The CDR3 DNA reads as TGTGCCAGTTCAAGCAGGAGAAAGTACGAGCAGTACTTC.

This clonotype turned up a few times. The J gene is TRBJ2-1, the V gene TRBV20-1; possibly TRBD2 for D (6 bases). CDR3 length: 13 residues. CDR1 is DFQATT, CDR2 SNEGSKA, per germline (reference sequence). The CDR3 nucleotides are TGCAGCCCTGGGGGACTCCGAGACAATGAGCAGTTCTTC. This gives the protein CSPGGLRDNEQFF.

About this clonotype: This may arise from a read error, as a much more abundant clone is one base away. The chain uses TRBV6-1 and TRBJ1-1, with D maybe TRBD1 (5 bases). This CDR3 is built from 13 residues. V lost 6 bases and J lost 4, with 12 bases in between. Germline V gives CDR1 MNHNS, CDR2 SASEGT. CDR3 residues: CASRKDTLTEAFF. Here the CDR3 DNA reads TGTGCCAGCAGGAAGGACACTCTCACTGAAGCTTTCTTT.

This clonotype was seen a few times. The rearrangement uses TRBV29-1 and TRBJ1-5, with no clear D. Looked up from germline, CDR1 is SQVTM and CDR2 is ANQGSEA. The CDR3 contains 13 residues. V was cut by 6 bases and J by 3 bases, with 12 bases left in between. The CDR3 DNA sequence: TGCAGCGTAGCTAAGGAACCCAATCAGCCCCAGCATTTT. This sequence encodes CSVAKEPNQPQHF.

This chain links TRBV7-2 with TRBJ2-5; no clear D gene. The CDR3 runs to 13 residues. The V gene's germline CDR1 is SGHTA and CDR2 FQGNSA. The V end lost 5 bases, the J end lost 2 bases, and 9 bases lay between the germline ends. The CDR3 coding sequence is TGTGCCAGCAGCCCGTCCCGTCAAGAGACCCAGTACTTC. As protein: CASSPSRQETQYF.